This T cell receptor beta chain was observed in a study of T cell responses to AZD1222 COVID-19 vaccine. As concerns this clone: Its antigen is undetermined.

Libraries were prepared by immunoSEQ multiplex PCR; TCRdb keeps only in-frame clonotypes and omits some of them. The sample carries more than 150,000 clones, about nine tenths recorded once. Findings and caveats of the study: Close to half of spike-specific TCRs reportedly recognize unmutated variant regions.

Germline CDR1 is MGHRA and CDR2 is YSYEKL. V trimming: 3 bases; J trimming: 2 bases; junction bases outside the gene matches: 5. CDR3 length: 16 residues. The sequence derives from an adult who received the AZD1222 COVID-19 vaccine. The chain recombines TRBV4-1 with TRBJ2-5, with 11 bases that match TRBD2. The sample was peripheral blood, taken 28 days after the second AZD1222 dose. DNA for the CDR3: TGCGCCAGCAGCCAGTCCGGGACTAGCGGACAAGAGACCCAGTACTTC. Translating it yields CASSQSGTSGQETQYF.